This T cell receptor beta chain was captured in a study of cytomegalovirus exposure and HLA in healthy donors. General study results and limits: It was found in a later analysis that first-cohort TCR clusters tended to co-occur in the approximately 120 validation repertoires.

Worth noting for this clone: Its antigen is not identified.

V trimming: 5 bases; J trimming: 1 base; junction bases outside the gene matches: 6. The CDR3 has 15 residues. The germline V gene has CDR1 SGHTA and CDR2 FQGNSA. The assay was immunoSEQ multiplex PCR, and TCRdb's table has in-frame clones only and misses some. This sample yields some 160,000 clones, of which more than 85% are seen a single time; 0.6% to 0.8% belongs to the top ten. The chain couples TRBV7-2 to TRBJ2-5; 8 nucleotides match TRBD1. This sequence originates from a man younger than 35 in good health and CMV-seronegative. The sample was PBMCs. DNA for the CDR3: TGTGCCAGCAGCCCGCGGACAGGGACCCAAGAGACCCAGTACTTC. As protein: CASSPRTGTQETQYF.